The rows below give T cell receptor beta chains drawn from one sample of a study of blood T cells in healthy people across ages. Via MiXCR, TCRdb re-called the 5' RACE reads, giving one row per CDR3 protein. In the table there are about 1.8 million distinct CDR3 sequences, roughly 50% of which are singletons. Sequenced: blood. Receptors originate from a woman between 40 and 50 years old in good health. The CDR3 runs from the conserved cysteine through the conserved F or W. A D gene is named only where the DNA matches it firmly. Size values are once, few and many counts, or a class for expanded clones, and some rows have none.

clone size	D gene	V gene	J gene	CDR3 protein	CDR3 DNA
NA	NA	TRBV20-1	TRBJ2-5	CSAGRAPTPETQYF	TGCAGTGCTGGCCGGGCCCCCACCCCAGAGACCCAGTACTTC
NA	NA	TRBV27	TRBJ2-3	CASGHRGTDTQYF	TGTGCCAGCGGCCATCGGGGCACAGATACGCAGTATTTT
NA	TRBD2	TRBV6-5	TRBJ2-7	CASRSGTSGISQYF	TGTGCCAGCAGGTCCGGGACTAGCGGGATTTCTCAGTACTTC
NA	NA	TRBV2	TRBJ2-3	CASKSPGSTDTQYF	TGTGCCAGCAAAAGCCCGGGGAGCACAGATACGCAGTATTTT
NA	NA	TRBV6-5	TRBJ2-7	CASHRGTPSYEQYF	TGTGCCAGCCATAGGGGGACACCCTCCTACGAGCAGTACTTC
few	NA	TRBV5-1	TRBJ2-7	CASALRGKAYYEQYF	TGCGCCAGCGCTCTCAGGGGTAAAGCTTACTACGAGCAGTACTTC
NA	NA	TRBV6-1	TRBJ1-6	CASSKGSTSGLNSPLHF	TGTGCCAGCAGTAAGGGTTCCACCTCGGGACTGAATTCACCCCTCCACTTT
few	NA	TRBV18	TRBJ2-5	CASSFYAPTVQETQYF	TGTGCCAGCTCATTTTATGCGCCGACAGTCCAAGAGACCCAGTACTTC
NA	TRBD2	TRBV3-1	TRBJ2-5	CASSQARGASGGTQETQYF	TGTGCCAGCAGCCAAGCACGAGGCGCTAGCGGGGGGACCCAAGAGACCCAGTACTTC
few	TRBD2	TRBV13	TRBJ2-1	CASRKSGEHNEQFF	TGTGCCAGCAGGAAAAGCGGGGAACACAATGAGCAGTTCTTC
NA	NA	TRBV29-1	TRBJ1-2	CSVQEGGFYGYTF	TGCAGCGTCCAAGAGGGGGGCTTCTATGGCTACACCTTC
NA	TRBD2	TRBV7-2	TRBJ2-3	CTSSYNGGGAADTQYF	TGTACCAGCAGCTATAATGGCGGGGGGGCCGCAGATACGCAGTATTTT
NA	TRBD2	TRBV9	TRBJ2-5	CASSVALAGGDQETQYF	TGTGCCAGCAGCGTAGCGCTAGCGGGGGGGGACCAAGAGACCCAGTACTTC
NA	NA	TRBV28	TRBJ2-1	CASSPAEGFRDNEQFF	TGTGCCAGCAGTCCTGCTGAGGGGTTTAGGGACAATGAGCAGTTCTTC
NA	TRBD1	TRBV7-9	TRBJ1-1	CASSLDSGQGNTEAFF	TGTGCCAGCAGCTTAGATAGTGGACAGGGGAACACTGAAGCTTTCTTT
NA	TRBD1	TRBV20-1	TRBJ2-5	CSAPGTGVSETQYF	TGCAGTGCTCCCGGGACAGGGGTTTCAGAGACCCAGTACTTC
NA	TRBD2	TRBV7-2	TRBJ2-2	CASTLSGGHGELFF	TGTGCCAGCACCCTCAGCGGGGGGCACGGGGAGCTGTTTTTT
NA	NA	TRBV7-2	TRBJ2-1	CASRPTPVQSNEQFF	TGTGCCAGCAGACCTACTCCCGTCCAAAGCAATGAGCAGTTCTTC
NA	TRBD1	TRBV20-1	TRBJ2-4	CSARALRQGLNIQYF	TGCAGTGCTAGAGCCCTACGACAGGGTCTGAACATTCAGTACTTC
NA	TRBD1	TRBV6-5	TRBJ2-5	CASSYSDRASRETQYF	TGTGCCAGCAGTTACTCGGACAGGGCGAGTCGGGAGACCCAGTACTTC
NA	NA	TRBV6-2/TRBV6-3	TRBJ2-1	CASNEGTYNEQFF	TGTGCCAGCAACGAGGGTACCTACAATGAGCAGTTCTTC
NA	TRBD1	TRBV6-5	TRBJ1-2	CASSSPSGTGTYGYTF	TGTGCCAGCAGTTCTCCTAGTGGGACAGGGACCTATGGCTACACCTTC
few	NA	TRBV11-2	TRBJ2-7	CASSLGRSRDSRDYEQYF	TGTGCCAGCAGCTTAGGTCGTTCCCGGGACTCCAGAGACTACGAGCAGTACTTC
NA	TRBD1	TRBV28	TRBJ2-1	CASSANRGIDEQFF	TGTGCCAGCAGTGCCAACAGGGGAATCGATGAGCAGTTCTTC
NA	TRBD1	TRBV20-1	TRBJ1-1	CSARWQGAAEAFF	TGCAGTGCTAGGTGGCAGGGGGCCGCTGAAGCTTTCTTT
once	NA	TRBV2	TRBJ2-4	CASIITLQNIQYF	TGTGCCAGCATTATCACTCTCCAAAACATTCAGTACTTC
NA	NA	TRBV7-8	TRBJ2-3	CASSPRQFMTDTQYF	TGTGCCAGCAGCCCACGACAATTTATGACAGATACGCAGTATTTT
few	NA	TRBV10-3	TRBJ2-5	CAISFDSSGTQYF	TGTGCCATCAGTTTTGACAGCTCAGGGACCCAGTACTTC
NA	NA	TRBV5-1	TRBJ2-7	CASSRQRYYEQYF	TGCGCCAGCAGCAGACAGCGGTACTACGAGCAGTACTTC
NA	TRBD2	TRBV19	TRBJ2-1	CASTPRTSGTNNEQFF	TGTGCCAGTACCCCAAGGACTAGCGGGACTAACAATGAGCAGTTCTTC
NA	NA	TRBV4-3	TRBJ2-3	CASSQMKSDTQYF	TGCGCCAGCAGCCAAATGAAGTCAGATACGCAGTATTTT
NA	TRBD1	TRBV7-3	TRBJ1-1	CASSSRDRASEAFF	TGTGCCAGCAGCTCCCGGGACAGGGCATCTGAAGCTTTCTTT
NA	NA	TRBV15	TRBJ1-4	CATSDERQGEKLFF	TGTGCCACCAGCGATGAACGACAAGGTGAAAAACTGTTTTTT
NA	NA	TRBV6-1	TRBJ2-5	CASNRASGETQYF	TGTGCCAGCAATAGGGCATCCGGAGAGACCCAGTACTTC
few	NA	TRBV28	TRBJ1-4	CASTPTRAREKLFF	TGTGCCAGCACCCCAACAAGAGCGCGTGAAAAACTGTTTTTT
NA	NA	TRBV12-3/TRBV12-4	TRBJ2-4	CASTGPIRVQYF	TGTGCCAGCACAGGGCCGATTAGGGTTCAGTACTTC